Listed below are T cell receptor beta chains from one sample, sequenced in a study of T cells in Graves' hyperthyroidism and ophthalmopathy. TCRdb ran MiXCR on the multiplex PCR reads and lists one entry per CDR3 protein. Here the sample spans over 300,000 distinct CDR3 sequences, around 15% being singletons. The specimen was blood. The receptors shown here come from a woman aged 40 to 55 with Graves' ophthalmopathy. CDR3s include the opening cysteine and the closing phenylalanine or tryptophan. D genes are given only for firm matches. Not all rows give a size; the values are once, few, many and, for expanded clones, a class.

many,TRBD1,TRBJ1-1,TRBV20-1,CSARDGVKGGDTEAFF,TGCAGTGCTAGAGATGGGGTGAAAGGGGGCGACACTGAAGCTTTCTTT
-,-,TRBJ1-2,TRBV6-2/TRBV6-3,CASSRPTLQGFGFDGYTF,TGTGCCAGCAGTCGACCAACTCTCCAGGGATTTGGATTTGATGGCTACACCTTC
many,TRBD1,TRBJ1-3,TRBV10-2,CASRGTATSGNTIYF,TGCGCCAGCAGGGGGACAGCTACCTCTGGAAACACCATATATTTT
-,-,TRBJ1-2,TRBV6-1,CASGGYRYGYTF,TGTGCCAGCGGAGGATATCGTTATGGCTACACCTTC
many,-,TRBJ2-7,TRBV12-5,CASGRGGYEQYF,TGTGCTAGTGGCCGAGGGGGGTACGAGCAGTACTTC
few,TRBD2,TRBJ2-2,TRBV5-1,CASSALAGATGELFF,TGCGCCAGCAGCGCACTAGCGGGGGCCACCGGGGAGCTGTTTTTT
many,-,TRBJ2-1,TRBV3-1,CASSQRSIGNEQFF,TGTGCCAGCAGCCAGAGATCCATTGGTAATGAGCAGTTCTTC
-,-,TRBJ2-1,TRBV10-3,CAISESRVGSQGNEQFF,TGTGCCATCAGTGAGTCTCGGGTCGGCAGTCAAGGGAATGAGCAGTTCTTC
few,-,TRBJ2-3,TRBV18,CASSLAVTDTQYF,TGTGCCAGCTCACTGGCAGTCACAGATACGCAGTATTTT
few,-,TRBJ2-7,TRBV29-1,CSASDSYEQYF,TGCAGCGCCTCGGACAGCTACGAGCAGTACTTC
many,TRBD1,TRBJ1-2,TRBV20-1,CSARPGQGDGYTF,TGCAGTGCTAGGCCGGGACAGGGAGATGGCTACACCTTC
many,TRBD1,TRBJ1-1,TRBV9,CASSPTGANTEAFF,TGTGCCAGCAGCCCGACAGGGGCGAACACTGAAGCTTTCTTT
many,-,TRBJ2-2,TRBV2,CASRPGIANTGELFF,TGTGCCAGCAGGCCGGGGATCGCGAACACCGGGGAGCTGTTTTTT
-,TRBD1,TRBJ2-7,TRBV18,CASSPGQLGLNAPYEQYF,TGTGCCAGCTCACCGGGACAGCTCGGTCTCAACGCCCCCTACGAGCAGTACTTC
-,-,TRBJ1-1,TRBV6-1,CASTQGDTEAFF,TGTGCCAGCACCCAAGGAGACACTGAAGCTTTCTTT
many,TRBD2,TRBJ2-3,TRBV7-8,CASSRTSGGTTDTQYF,TGTGCCAGCAGCCGGACTAGCGGGGGGACCACAGATACGCAGTATTTT
-,-,TRBJ1-5,TRBV5-8,CASSLYGVLEWSNQPQHF,TGTGCCAGCAGCTTGTATGGGGTTCTGGAATGGAGCAATCAGCCCCAGCATTTT
many,-,TRBJ1-1,TRBV6-5,CASSYGTEAFF,TGTGCCAGCAGTTACGGCACTGAAGCTTTCTTT
many,-,TRBJ1-1,TRBV2,CASKRWMNTEAFF,TGTGCCAGCAAGAGGTGGATGAACACTGAAGCTTTCTTT
many,-,TRBJ2-7,TRBV10-3,CAISERQGKGSYEQYF,TGTGCCATCAGTGAGCGGCAGGGTAAGGGGTCCTACGAGCAGTACTTC
many,TRBD1,TRBJ1-3,TRBV11-2,CASSLTTGGWTSGNTIYF,TGTGCCAGCAGCTTAACCACAGGGGGATGGACCTCTGGAAACACCATATATTTT
many,-,TRBJ1-1,TRBV3-1,CASSQGPNRATEAFF,TGTGCCAGCAGCCAAGGCCCAAACAGGGCCACTGAAGCTTTCTTT
many,-,TRBJ1-2,TRBV7-9,CASSLSEPFYGYTF,TGTGCCAGCAGCTTAAGTGAGCCCTTCTATGGCTACACCTTC
few,-,TRBJ2-1,TRBV12-3/TRBV12-4,CASSFVGGAGHNEQFF,TGTGCCAGCAGTTTTGTGGGTGGGGCGGGACACAATGAGCAGTTCTTC
many,TRBD2,TRBJ2-1,TRBV12-3/TRBV12-4,CASSRGLADTYNEQFF,TGTGCCAGCAGTCGGGGACTAGCGGATACCTACAATGAGCAGTTCTTC
many,TRBD2,TRBJ2-1,TRBV6-1,CASSDPRLAGLNEQFF,TGTGCCAGCAGTGACCCGAGGCTAGCGGGACTTAATGAGCAGTTCTTC
-,-,TRBJ2-1,TRBV20-1,CSAGKQISGYNEQFF,TGCAGTGCTGGGAAGCAAATTAGCGGTTACAATGAGCAGTTCTTC